This TCR beta chain was captured in a study of blood T cell repertoires in COVID-19. The overall study: PBMCs, B-cell-depleted T cells, or T cells provided the cDNA or gDNA that made up the material.

The repertoire was sequenced with immunoSEQ multiplex PCR; TCRdb's copy has only in-frame clones and lacks some. The sample yields fewer than 200,000 clones, 90% to 95% seen once. The junction had 2 bases not matched to a gene; V was cut back by 4 bases and J by 5 bases. The CDR3 length is 13 residues. Germline CDR1 MGHRA, CDR2 YSYEKL. Material for sequencing was peripheral blood. This receptor was identified in a woman in her fifties or sixties with acute or convalescent COVID-19. V is TRBV4-1 and J is TRBJ1-1; TRBD1 matches 9 bases. The CDR3 region is CASSRGQGTEAFF. DNA of the CDR3: TGCGCCAGCAGCCGGGGACAGGGTACTGAAGCTTTCTTT.